One and the same sample provided the 2 T cell receptor beta chains below, sequenced in a study of shared clonotypes between healthy human individuals. The method was immunoSEQ multiplex PCR; TCRdb's version includes in-frame clones alone and lacks a portion of them. The sample holds around 450,000 clones, 75% to 85% seen once. The sample consisted of PBMCs. Receptors originate from a woman aged 40 to 50 in good health. Some clones in this sample may be carry-over from other donors' samples.

The V gene is TRBV11-1, the J gene TRBJ2-1; TRBD2 might be the D (6 bases). The V gene's germline CDR1 is SGHAT and CDR2 FQDESV (reference sequence). The CDR3 length is 14 residues. The V gene lost 1 base and the J gene lost 10 bases, with 14 bases spanning the gap. The CDR3 coding sequence is TGTGCCAGCAGCTTAGTAGCGGATTTAGGAGAGCAGTTCTTC. Its translation is CASSLVADLGEQFF.

The V call is TRBV18, the J call TRBJ1-1, with D hard to call. Trimming cost V 3 bases and J 1 base, with 9 bases left between them. From germline, CDR1 is KGHSH and CDR2 LQKENI. The CDR3 loop spans 14 amino acids. As DNA, the CDR3 is TGTGCCAGCTCACCGGACCGCCAGAACACTGAAGCTTTCTTT. Translating it yields CASSPDRQNTEAFF.